What follows are 28 T cell receptor beta chains derived from one specimen sequenced in a study of kidney transplant recipient with SARS-CoV-2 infection. MiXCR, run by TCRdb on the reads, gives a single entry per CDR3 protein. Among 250,000 or so distinct CDR3 sequences, around 30% were seen once, and the ten largest hold under 9.5%. The input for sequencing was a blood sample, taken at baseline and between days 110 and 120 from a kidney transplant recipient. Receptor source: a male patient in his 30s who had COVID-19 and was a kidney transplant recipient. Some T cells may have come from the graft donor.

Remarks on this clonotype: This may arise from a read error, as a much more abundant clone is one base away. The chain joins TRBV12-5 to TRBJ1-1, with 7 bases lining up with TRBD1. Germline V gene sequence: CDR1 LGHNT, CDR2 FRNRAP. The V and J ends lost 1 base and 1 base, in that order; junction bases with no gene match: 6. The CDR3 covers 16 residues. CDR3 DNA sequence: TGTGCTAGTGGTTTGGCGGCAGGGGGGGCGAACACTGAAGCTTTCTTT. Residues: CASGLAAGGANTEAFF.

This clonotype was picked up many times. The V gene is TRBV11-2, the J gene TRBJ1-1; TRBD1 might be the D (5 bases). Per germline, CDR1 SGHAT and CDR2 FQNNGV. The V and J ends lost 1 base and 3 bases respectively, with 18 bases between them. The CDR3 is made up of 17 amino acids. CDR3 DNA sequence: TGTGCCAGCAGCTTAGGGCGCTTTTGGGGGATTGACACTGAAGCTTTCTTT. It is translated as CASSLGRFWGIDTEAFF.

This clonotype was seen at least ten times. This sequence joins TRBV6-6 and TRBJ1-5; D remains unclear. CDR3 length equals 15 residues. Trimming shortened V by 2 bases and J by 2 bases, and 10 bases separated the two germline ends. The germline CDR1 and CDR2 sequences are MNHNY and SVGAGI (reference sequence). CDR3 loop: CASSYRERGNQPQHF. DNA of the CDR3: TGTGCCAGCAGTTACCGGGAGAGGGGCAATCAGCCCCAGCATTTT.

The table lists this clonotype with many counts. V gene TRBV19 combines with J gene TRBJ1-5, with 8 nucleotides matching TRBD1. The CDR3 covers 17 residues. V trimming: 2 bases; J trimming: 3 bases; junction bases outside the gene matches: 9. Germline CDR1 reads LNHDA; CDR2 reads SQIVND (reference sequence). The CDR3 spells CASSIPGQGLTNQPQHF. CDR3 bases: TGTGCCAGTAGTATACCCGGACAGGGCCTAACCAATCAGCCCCAGCATTTT.

At least ten counts were recorded for this clonotype. The chain employs TRBV2 and TRBJ1-5, with D uncertain. The CDR3 loop spans 13 amino acids. Germline V lookup: CDR1 SNHLY, CDR2 FYNNEI. Trimming stripped 8 bases from V and 3 bases from J, with 11 bases between. CDR3 nucleotides: TGTGCCAGCCTATTGGAGAACAATCAGCCCCAGCATTTT. Its translation is CASLLENNQPQHF. Variable domain in full (rest from reference TRBV2 and TRBJ1-5): EPEVTQTPSHQVTQMGQEVILRCVPISNHLYFYWYRQILGQKVEFLVSFYNNEISEKSEIFDDQFSVERPDGSNFTLKIRSTKLEDSAMYFCASLLENNQPQHFGDGTRLSIL.

Ten or more counts support this clonotype. The V and J genes are TRBV24-1 and TRBJ2-2; D is unclear. The V and J ends lost 4 bases and 3 bases respectively, with 8 bases between them. The CDR3 length is 14 residues. The germline V gene encodes CDR1 KGHDR and CDR2 SFDVKD. The CDR3 DNA sequence: TGTGCCACCAGTGAAGAGCCAGACACCGGGGAGCTGTTTTTT. This sequence encodes CATSEEPDTGELFF.

The table lists this clonotype with many counts. The chain has TRBV28 and TRBJ2-6; D uncertain. The CDR3 runs 17 residues. V gave up 1 base and J gave up 4 bases, with 14 bases separating them. Germline V gene lookup returns CDR1 MDHEN and CDR2 SYDVKM. The DNA for the CDR3 is TGTGCCAGCAGTTTATTACCCTATAGTACGGGGGCCAACGTCCTGACTTTC. It translates to CASSLLPYSTGANVLTF. Full variable domain (outside the CDR3, taken from reference TRBV28 and TRBJ2-6): DVKVTQSSRYLVKRTGEKVFLECVQDMDHENMFWYRQDPGLGLRLIYFSYDVKMKEKGDIPEGYSVSREKKERFSLILESASTNQTSMYLCASSLLPYSTGANVLTFGAGSRLTVL.

Only a few counts were recorded for this clonotype. The chain has TRBV5-8 and TRBJ2-3; unclear D gene. The CDR3 totals 14 residues. Deletions cut 2 bases from V and 2 bases from J, with 9 bases between. CDR1 is SGHTS and CDR2 is YDEGEE in the germline V gene. The CDR3 here is CASSFGLTTDTQYF. CDR3 nucleotides: TGTGCCAGCAGCTTCGGGCTTACCACAGATACGCAGTATTTT.

This clonotype turned up a few times. The gene calls are TRBV9 and TRBJ2-1; the D call may be TRBD1 or TRBD2 (5 bases each). Germline V gene data show CDR1 as SGDLS and CDR2 as YYNGEE. The germline V and J ends were trimmed by 6 bases and 4 bases, with 17 bases remaining between them. This CDR3 has 15 amino acids. The CDR3 loop is CASTNGDAPYNEQFF. The DNA for the CDR3 is TGTGCCAGCACGAATGGGGACGCGCCTTACAATGAGCAGTTCTTC.

This clonotype was detected many times. The genes are TRBV16 and TRBJ1-2; D is undetermined. CDR1 is KGHSY, CDR2 FQNENV, per germline. The CDR3 has 17 residues. V lost 5 bases, J lost 4 bases, and 23 bases lay in between. This CDR3 is CASSNESVVRKTYGYTF. DNA for the CDR3: TGTGCCAGCAGCAACGAGTCGGTCGTTAGAAAGACCTATGGCTACACCTTC. Using reference TRBV16 and TRBJ1-2 for the parts outside the CDR3, the full variable domain is GEEVAQTPKHLVRGEGQKAKLYCAPIKGHSYVFWYQQVLKNEFKFLISFQNENVFDETGMPKERFSAKCLPNSPCSLEIQATKLEDSAVYFCASSNESVVRKTYGYTFGSGTRLTVV.

For this clonotype: A much larger clone lies a single base off, so this may be a read error. The chain joins TRBV7-6 to TRBJ2-7; TRBD1 is a possible D gene (6 bases). Germline V gene data show CDR1 as SGHVS and CDR2 as FNYEAQ. This CDR3 has 19 residues. The CDR3 sequence is CVSSPRDTGPSFRNYEQYF. The CDR3 nucleotides are TGTGTCAGCAGCCCCCGGGACACTGGGCCCTCATTTCGGAACTACGAGCAGTACTTC.

This clonotype was seen ten or more times. The CDR3 nucleotides are TGTGCCTGGGCTGAGGTGCGTTATAGAAAGACCTATGGCTACACCTTC. Amino acid sequence: CAWAEVRYRKTYGYTF. The gene calls are TRBV30 and TRBJ1-2; D call uncertain. The CDR3 runs to 16 residues. The germline V and J ends were trimmed by 5 bases and 4 bases, with 23 bases remaining between them. Per germline, CDR1 GTSNPN and CDR2 SVGIG (reference sequence). The complete variable domain, with remaining parts taken from reference TRBV30 and TRBJ1-2, reads SQTIHQWPATLVQPVGSPLSLECTVEGTSNPNLYWYRQAAGRGLQLLFYSVGIGQISSEVPQNLSASRPQDRQFILSSKKLLLSDSGFYLCAWAEVRYRKTYGYTFGSGTRLTVV.

With respect to this clonotype: At one of its ends the junction is not consistent with the germline gene, which may arise from a read error. J is TRBJ2-5 and V is TRBV9; D gene ambiguous. CDR1 SGDLS and CDR2 YYNGEE come from the germline V gene. The CDR3 extends over 16 amino acids. The CDR3 is CASSAELLAVQEAQYF. For the CDR3, the DNA is TGTGCCAGCAGCGCCGAGTTGTTAGCAGTTCAAGAGGCCCAGTACTTC. The full variable domain, with the rest looked up from reference TRBV9 and TRBJ2-5, is DSGVTQTPKHLITATGQRVTLRCSPRSGDLSVYWYQQSLDQGLQFLIQYYNGEERAKGNILERFSAQQFPDLHSELNLSSLELGDSALYFCASSAELLAVQEAQYFGPGTRLLVL.

Points on this clonotype: A much larger clone is a single base away; this may be a read error. The rearrangement uses TRBV3-1 and TRBJ1-1; 8 nucleotides align to TRBD1. The V gene's germline CDR1 is LGHDT and CDR2 YNNKEL (reference sequence). The CDR3 has 13 residues. The CDR3 nucleotides read TGTGCCGGCAGCCAGGGGGCAGGGACTGAAGCTTTCTTT. This gives the protein CAGSQGAGTEAFF.

As to this clonotype: This may stem from a read error, because a much larger clone lies one nucleotide away. The chain couples TRBV11-1 to TRBJ2-7; D is unresolved. The CDR3 is 13 residues long. Per germline, CDR1 SGHAT and CDR2 FQDESV (reference sequence). The CDR3 loop is CAGSFSKISEQYF. The CDR3 nucleotides are TGTGCCGGCAGCTTCTCCAAGATCTCCGAGCAGTACTTC.

The genes are TRBV9 and TRBJ1-1; D unclear. The CDR3 runs to 14 residues. The V and J ends lost 4 bases and 1 base respectively, with 11 bases between them. Germline V gene lookup returns CDR1 SGDLS and CDR2 YYNGEE. As DNA, the CDR3 is TGTGCCAGCAGCCCCTCCAATCGGAACACTGAAGCTTTCTTT. The encoded protein is CASSPSNRNTEAFF.

On this clonotype: Just one base apart from a much larger clone, this may be a read error. This rearrangement joins TRBV6-5 to TRBJ2-7, with 13 bases lining up with TRBD2. The J call is uncertain, as TRBJ2-5 better fits the DNA end. The CDR3 is 17 amino acids. Looked up from germline, CDR1 is MNHEY and CDR2 is SVGAGI. CDR3: CAGTIKLAGGGGETQYF. The CDR3 bases are TGTGCCGGCACGATTAAACTAGCGGGAGGGGGTGGAGAGACCCAGTACTTC.

As to this clonotype: A much larger clone lies a single base off, so this may be a read error. V and J are TRBV6-8 and TRBJ1-2; no clear D gene. CDR3 size: 17 residues. CDR1 and CDR2 from the germline V gene are MNHGY and SAAAGT. V was cut by 4 bases and J by 4 bases, with 22 bases left in between. The CDR3: CASSLNQRSGKTYGYTF. CDR3 bases: TGTGCCAGCAGTTTGAATCAACGCTCTGGAAAGACCTATGGCTACACCTTC.

This clonotype was seen many times. The V gene is TRBV6-1, the J gene TRBJ1-3; no definite D call. The CDR3 runs to 15 residues. V was pared by 1 base and J by 4 bases, with 11 bases between. The V gene's germline CDR1 is MNHNS and CDR2 SASEGT. The CDR3 nucleotides are TGTGCCAGCAGTGAAGTTGGCGGATCGGGAAACACCATATATTTT. It yields the protein CASSEVGGSGNTIYF.

This clonotype was seen ten or more times. V and J are TRBV5-5 and TRBJ1-2; D gene ambiguous. The germline V gene encodes CDR1 SGHKS and CDR2 YYEKEE (reference sequence). Trimming removed 4 bases from V and 6 bases from J, with 10 bases in between. The CDR3 length is 12 residues. The CDR3 loop reads CASSPEWHGYTF. For the CDR3, the DNA is TGTGCCAGCAGCCCAGAATGGCATGGCTACACCTTC.

There are many counts of this clonotype. The chain uses TRBV19 and TRBJ1-5; D not certain. The germline V gene has CDR1 LNHDA and CDR2 SQIVND (reference sequence). Trimming left V 3 bases short and J 5 bases short, with 11 bases between. This CDR3 has 14 amino acids. The CDR3 DNA follows: TGTGCCAGTAGTATTCCGGCAGTCCATCAGCCCCAGCATTTT. Translation gives CASSIPAVHQPQHF. The full variable domain, in which reference TRBV19 and TRBJ1-5 provide the parts outside the CDR3, is DGGITQSPKYLFRKEGQNVTLSCEQNLNHDAMYWYRQDPGQGLRLIYYSQIVNDFQKGDIAEGYSVSREKKESFPLTVTSAQKNPTAFYLCASSIPAVHQPQHFGDGTRLSIL.

The chain employs TRBV21-1 and TRBJ2-4. TRBV21-1 counts as a pseudogene. The CDR3 extends over 17 amino acids. Here the CDR3 reads CASSHRLATAKKNIQYF. For the CDR3, the DNA is TGTGCCAGCAGCCATAGATTAGCTACAGCAAAGAAAAACATTCAGTACTTC.

Worth noting for this clonotype: This may stem from a read error, because a much larger clone lies one nucleotide away. This rearrangement joins TRBV5-1 to TRBJ2-7; 7 positions match TRBD1. The V segment lost 4 bases and the J segment 2 bases; nucleotides outside the gene matches: 3. Germline V CDR1 and CDR2: SGHRS, YFSETQ. The CDR3 is 13 amino acids. CDR3 nucleotide sequence: TGCGCCAGCAGCACCGACAGGGCCTACGAGCAGTACTTC. Protein product: CASSTDRAYEQYF.

Worth noting for this clonotype: This may be a read error: a much more frequent sequence differs by one nucleotide. V is TRBV6-1 and J is TRBJ1-4; no clear D. Germline V CDR1 and CDR2: MNHNS, SASEGT. This CDR3 has 18 residues. The germline V and J ends were trimmed by 10 bases and 0 bases, with 24 bases remaining between them. The CDR3 protein is CATRGSLSSHATNEKLFF. CDR3 coding DNA: TGTGCCACCAGAGGGTCTTTGAGTTCGCATGCAACTAATGAAAAACTGTTTTTT.

Comments on this clonotype: Being one base from a much bigger clone, this may be a read error. This chain connects TRBV9 to TRBJ2-1, with unresolved D. The DNA matches TRBJ2-7 better at its end, which makes the J call doubtful. Germline V gene lookup returns CDR1 SGDLS and CDR2 YYNGEE. The CDR3 runs 14 residues. CDR3 nucleotide sequence: TGTGCCAGCAGCCTCAGGTACGGAACCTACGAGCAGTACTTC. It encodes CASSLRYGTYEQYF.

Regarding this clonotype: A much more abundant neighbour one base away suggests this may be a read error. This chain joins TRBV30 and TRBJ2-7; D call uncertain. Germline CDR1 and CDR2: GTSNPN and SVGIG (reference sequence). V was trimmed by 2 bases and J by 0 bases, leaving 14 bases between them. The CDR3 is made up of 15 amino acids. Here the CDR3 DNA reads TGTGCCTGGAGTAAGGGATTCGTAGGCTCCTACGAGCAGTACTTC. As protein: CAWSKGFVGSYEQYF.

Details on this clonotype: A read error may be the cause here, since a much bigger clone is one base away. This chain uses TRBV10-1 with TRBJ2-7; the D is unclear. Germline CDR1 is WNHNN and CDR2 is SYGVQD (reference sequence). This CDR3 is built from 13 residues. CDR3 DNA: TGCGCCAGCGGTGATGGCAGGTCCTACGAGCAGTACTTC. It is translated as CASGDGRSYEQYF.

This clonotype was recorded at least ten times. The V gene is TRBV5-1, the J gene TRBJ2-7, with D unresolved. Trimming stripped 1 base from V and 1 base from J, with 6 bases between. The CDR3 is made up of 13 amino acids. Germline CDR1 reads SGHRS; CDR2 reads YFSETQ. The CDR3 region is CASSLQRSYEQYF. The CDR3 DNA reads TGCGCCAGCAGCTTGCAGCGTTCCTACGAGCAGTACTTC.